This T cell receptor (beta chain) was recorded in a study of T-cell memory formation after mild COVID-19. Study-level background: TCR clusters were largely donor specific.

The germline gives CDR1 MDHEN, CDR2 SYDVKM. This CDR3 spans 15 amino acids. Trimming left V 3 bases short and J 5 bases short, with 17 bases between. TCR alpha and TCR beta cDNA libraries carrying sample barcodes and UMIs came from 5'RACE with constant-segment primers. From the 5' RACE reads, TCRdb called clonotypes with MiXCR, one entry per CDR3 protein. The data hold roughly 310,000 distinct CDR3 sequences, with more than 15% observed a single time. The study's findings and limits: CD4/CD8 balance characterized clones contracting day 15 to 85, and CD4+ skew characterized later expanders.

As regards this clonotype: The target antigen is unknown.

The source of this sequence is a man aged 18 to 30 who had mild COVID-19 (a few samples of this study predate the infection). Cell type and time point are not known. Sequencing was carried out using PBMCs or a T cell subset sorted from them (not recorded which). The rearrangement uses TRBV28 and TRBJ2-7; D is perhaps TRBD1 (6 bases). CDR3: CASSFSLQGLNEQYV. Here the CDR3 DNA reads TGTGCCAGCAGTTTCTCTCTGCAGGGGCTGAACGAGCAGTACGTC.